This record concerns one T cell receptor (beta chain) sequence. Its antigen is unidentified. This sample is part of a study of cytomegalovirus exposure and HLA in healthy donors. Study-level findings and limits: The majority of CMV-associated TCR beta chains were reported as apparently HLA-restricted in a later analysis. Solely CMV serostatus was available to characterize immune exposure.

Amplification used 60 Vbeta primers and 13 Jbeta primers. Some clones are missing from TCRdb's copy, which holds only in-frame ones; the method was immunoSEQ multiplex PCR. The sample contains 200,000 to 250,000 clones, 60% to 85% of which appear only once. Trimming removed 5 bases from V and 12 bases from J, with 17 bases in between. Germline CDR1 is MNHNS and CDR2 is SASEGT. The CDR3 runs 13 residues. The sequence came from a man in his forties in good health and CMV-seronegative. This chain connects TRBV6-1 to TRBJ2-1, with TRBD1 as a possible D gene (5 bases). Sequencing was performed on PBMCs. CDR3 bases: TGTGCCAGCAGTAGTACTGTGGGGCGTTCGCAGTTCTTC. Translated, it gives CASSSTVGRSQFF.